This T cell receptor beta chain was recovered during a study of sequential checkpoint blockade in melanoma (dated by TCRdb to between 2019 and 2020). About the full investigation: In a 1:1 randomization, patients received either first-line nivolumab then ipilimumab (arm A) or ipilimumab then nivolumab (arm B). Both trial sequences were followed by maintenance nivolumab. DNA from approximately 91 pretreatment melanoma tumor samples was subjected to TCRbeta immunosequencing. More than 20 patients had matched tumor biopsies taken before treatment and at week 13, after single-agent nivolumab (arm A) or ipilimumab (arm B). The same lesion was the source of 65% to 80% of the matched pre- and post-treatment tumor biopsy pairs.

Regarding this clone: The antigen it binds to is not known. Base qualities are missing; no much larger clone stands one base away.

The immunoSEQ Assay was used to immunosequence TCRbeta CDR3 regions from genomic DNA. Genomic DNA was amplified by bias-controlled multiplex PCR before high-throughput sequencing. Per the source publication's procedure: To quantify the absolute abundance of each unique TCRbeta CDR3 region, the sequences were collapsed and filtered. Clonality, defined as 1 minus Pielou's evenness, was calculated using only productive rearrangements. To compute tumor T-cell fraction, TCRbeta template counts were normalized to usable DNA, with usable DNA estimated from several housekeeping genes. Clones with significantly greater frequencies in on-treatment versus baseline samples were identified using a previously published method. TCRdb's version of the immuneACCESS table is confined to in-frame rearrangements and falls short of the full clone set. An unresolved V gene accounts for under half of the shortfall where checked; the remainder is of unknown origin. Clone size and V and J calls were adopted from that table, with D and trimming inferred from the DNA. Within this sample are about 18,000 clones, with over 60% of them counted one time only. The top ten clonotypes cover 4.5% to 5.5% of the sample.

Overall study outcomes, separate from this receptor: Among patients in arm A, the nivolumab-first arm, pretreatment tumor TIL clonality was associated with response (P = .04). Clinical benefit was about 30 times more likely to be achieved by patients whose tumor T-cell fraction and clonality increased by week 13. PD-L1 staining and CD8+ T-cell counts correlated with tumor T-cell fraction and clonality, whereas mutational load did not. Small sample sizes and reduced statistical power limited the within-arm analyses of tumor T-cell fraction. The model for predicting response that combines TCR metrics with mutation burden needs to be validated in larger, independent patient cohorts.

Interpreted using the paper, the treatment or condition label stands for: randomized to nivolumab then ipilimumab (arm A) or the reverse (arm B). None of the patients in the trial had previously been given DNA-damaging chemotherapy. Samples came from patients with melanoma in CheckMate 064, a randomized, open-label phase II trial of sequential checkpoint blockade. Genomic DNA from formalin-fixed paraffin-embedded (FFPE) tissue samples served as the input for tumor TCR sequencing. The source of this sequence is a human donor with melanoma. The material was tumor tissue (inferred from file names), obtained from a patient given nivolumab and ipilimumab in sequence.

Read as DNA, the sequence is TGTGCCAGCAGTTACTCTCACCGTGAAAGGGGACACAGGGATGGAAACACCATATATTTT. Translated, this is CASSYSHRERGHRDGNTIYF. The sequence is built from TRBV6-7 and TRBJ1-3; TRBD1 is perhaps the D gene, given 6 matching bases. TRBV6-7 is assigned to the ORF class and has an uncertain function. The CDR3 spans 20 residues, from the cysteine through the phenylalanine. Only the CDR3 region is kept as DNA, spanning 60 bases read in frame from base 1. Trimming costs V 0 bases and J 3 bases, and their ends lie 24 bases apart.